This T cell receptor (beta chain) stems from a study of blood T cell repertoires in COVID-19. Turning to the study itself: The United States, Italy and Spain provided the acute and convalescent COVID-19 samples.

In the original processing: The assay estimated nucleated cells by amplifying reference gene primers. Measured with immunoSEQ multiplex PCR; TCRdb has only the in-frame clones, and not every one. V, J and clone size were drawn from that table, and D and trimming were deduced from the DNA. This table has under 200,000 clones, 83% appearing once. Only a few counts were recorded for this clone. This receptor was obtained from a human donor in a cohort sampled during active COVID-19. Material for sequencing was peripheral blood.

The CDR3 spells CASSYLTGIDSPLHF. CDR3 DNA: TGTGCCAGCAGTTACCTGACAGGGATAGATTCACCCCTCCACTTT. The chain joins TRBV6-2 or TRBV6-3 to TRBJ1-6; 7 bases agree with TRBD1. CDR1 is MNHEY and CDR2 is SVGEGT in the germline V gene. The junction had 6 bases not matched to a gene; V was cut back by 2 bases and J by 8 bases. This CDR3 region has 15 residues.